The 18 T cell receptor beta chains given below trace back to one sample, sequenced in a study of blood T cell repertoires in COVID-19. Clones were read by immunoSEQ multiplex PCR, and TCRdb kept only the in-frame ones, dropping some. The sample lists under 200,000 clones; 60% to 85% were seen once. Material for sequencing was peripheral blood. The receptors stem from a man between 65 and 85 years old with acute or convalescent COVID-19.

The gene calls are TRBV6-5 and TRBJ1-1, with D unclear. Trimming removed 7 bases from V and 1 base from J, with 4 bases in between. Germline V gene lookup returns CDR1 MNHEY and CDR2 SVGAGI. The CDR3 is made up of 11 amino acids. The DNA for the CDR3 is TGTGCCAGCACTCCGAACACTGAAGCTTTCTTT. Translated: CASTPNTEAFF.

This clone showed up many times. This chain uses TRBV2 with TRBJ2-3; the D gene is possibly TRBD2 (5 bases). Germline CDR1 and CDR2: SNHLY and FYNNEI. The V gene lost 8 bases and the J gene lost 3 bases, with 12 bases spanning the gap. The CDR3 runs 13 residues. The CDR3 is CASLTRATDTQYF. The CDR3 DNA is TGTGCCAGCTTAACTAGAGCGACAGATACGCAGTATTTT.

This clone was picked up a small number of times. CDR3 sequence reads: CASSESCPYTSGRADTQYF. CDR3 nucleotide sequence: TGCGCCAGCAGTGAGTCTTGCCCCTATACTAGCGGGAGAGCGGATACGCAGTATTTT. This rearrangement joins TRBV10-1 to TRBJ2-3, with TRBD2 matching 11 bases. Germline CDR1 and CDR2: WNHNN and SYGVQD (reference sequence). With 0 bases clipped from V and 6 bases from J, the junction kept 14 bases outside the gene matches. This CDR3 region has 19 residues.

This sequence joins TRBV5-1 and TRBJ1-5; 8 nucleotides align to TRBD1. From germline, CDR1 is SGHRS and CDR2 YFSETQ. CDR3 length: 15 amino acids. With V trimmed by 2 bases and J by 4 bases, 5 bases remained unmatched. This CDR3 reads CASSFTGGLNQPQHF. The CDR3 DNA sequence: TGCGCCAGCAGCTTCACAGGGGGTCTGAATCAGCCCCAGCATTTT.

V gene TRBV19 combines with J gene TRBJ2-3; 12 positions match TRBD2. The CDR3 sequence is 17 residues long. Trimming removed 4 bases from V and 4 bases from J; junction bases left unmatched: 9. CDR1 LNHDA and CDR2 SQIVND come from the germline V gene (reference sequence). CDR3 residues: CASSNYATSGGADTQYF. DNA of the CDR3: TGTGCCAGTAGTAACTACGCGACTAGCGGGGGAGCAGATACGCAGTATTTT.

This clone was recorded many times. The chain employs TRBV14 and TRBJ1-1; a possible D gene is TRBD1 (6 bases). The CDR3 contains 15 residues. V lost 1 base and J 4 bases, leaving 13 bases between the germline ends. Germline CDR1 and CDR2: SGHDN and FVKESK. The CDR3, as DNA: TGTGCCAGCAGCCAAGCAGGGGCAGGAGGCACTGAAGCTTTCTTT. Translation gives CASSQAGAGGTEAFF.

This clone was seen a few times. This chain uses TRBV24-1 with TRBJ1-4; a weak D match, TRBD1 (6 bases). Trimming left V 7 bases short and J 7 bases short, with 24 bases between. The CDR3 spans 17 residues. The germline gives CDR1 KGHDR, CDR2 SFDVKD. CDR3 bases: TGTGCCACCAGGTACAGGGAAATTAACCGAGGGCGTGAAAAACTGTTTTTT. This encodes CATRYREINRGREKLFF.

The chain joins TRBV5-5 to TRBJ1-1, with 8 positions matching TRBD1. The CDR3 is 14 residues long. The V and J ends lost 2 bases and 5 bases, in that order; junction bases with no gene match: 5. Germline V gene lookup returns CDR1 SGHKS and CDR2 YYEKEE (reference sequence). CDR3 region: CASSLGQGWTEAFF. In DNA, the CDR3 is TGTGCCAGCAGCTTAGGACAGGGATGGACTGAAGCTTTCTTT.

This clone was observed a few times. The chain uses TRBV27 and TRBJ2-3; D possibly corresponds to TRBD2 (6 bases). V lost 4 bases, J lost 5 bases, and 19 bases lay in between. The CDR3 contains 16 residues. Per the germline V gene, CDR1 is MNHEY and CDR2 is SMNVEV (reference sequence). The CDR3 loop is CASSSRLGGIGDTQYF. The DNA of the CDR3 is TGTGCCAGCAGTTCCCGCCTGGGGGGTATTGGAGATACGCAGTATTTT.

The J gene is TRBJ1-5, the V gene TRBV19, with 8 bases matching TRBD1. The germline V gene has CDR1 LNHDA and CDR2 SQIVND (reference sequence). The CDR3 length is 14 residues. With 8 bases clipped from V and 6 bases from J, the junction kept 9 bases outside the gene matches. The CDR3 protein is CASAIGQGGQPQHF. DNA of the CDR3: TGTGCCAGTGCTATAGGACAGGGAGGTCAGCCCCAGCATTTT.

V is TRBV6-1 and J is TRBJ2-7, with D possibly being TRBD1 (6 bases). This CDR3 comprises 14 residues. Germline loops: CDR1 MNHNS, CDR2 SASEGT. The V end was cut by 2 bases, the J end by 1 base, with 9 bases between. The CDR3 here is CASSEQGRSYEQYF. The CDR3 region has the DNA TGTGCCAGCAGTGAACAGGGGCGATCCTACGAGCAGTACTTC.

The rearrangement joins TRBV7-6 to TRBJ2-7, with TRBD1 matching 9 bases. This CDR3 contains 14 residues. The germline gives CDR1 SGHVS, CDR2 FNYEAQ. The trim removed 5 bases at V and 2 bases at J, leaving 4 bases unmatched. The CDR3 DNA reads as TGTGCCAGCAGCCGCGACAGGGGGGCCTACGAGCAGTACTTC. Translating it yields CASSRDRGAYEQYF. The variable domain in full, with the rest retrieved from reference TRBV7-6 and TRBJ2-7, is GAGVSQSPRYKVTKRGQDVALRCDPISGHVSLYWYRQALGQGPEFLTYFNYEAQQDKSGLPNDRFSAERPEGSISTLTIQRTEQRDSAMYRCASSRDRGAYEQYFGPGTRLTVT.

This sequence joins TRBV21-1 and TRBJ2-3; the table's D call TRBD1 went unverified against the DNA. TRBV21-1 is a pseudogene locus. This CDR3 contains 11 residues. This CDR3 reads CATQGTDTQYF. Here the CDR3 DNA reads TGTGCCACCCAGGGGACGGATACGCAGTATTTT.

The chain carries TRBV27 and TRBJ1-5, with a weak D call TRBD1 (6 bases). Trimming shortened V by 1 base and J by 7 bases, and 11 bases separated the two germline ends. CDR1 MNHEY and CDR2 SMNVEV come from the germline V gene (reference sequence). The CDR3 is 14 amino acids. The CDR3 here is CASSLWVGAQPQHF. CDR3 nucleotide sequence: TGTGCCAGCAGTTTATGGGTGGGGGCCCAGCCCCAGCATTTT.

This clone appeared many times. CDR3 bases: TGTGCCAGCAGCGCCTCAGGGGTTGGTGGAAACACCATATATTTT. It encodes CASSASGVGGNTIYF. The rearrangement uses TRBV9 and TRBJ1-3; weak D call: TRBD1 (6 bases). Germline values: CDR1 SGDLS, CDR2 YYNGEE. CDR3 length: 15 residues. Trimming left V 3 bases short and J 3 bases short, with 13 bases between.

CDR3 residues: CASSQVSTRATQETQYF. In DNA form, the CDR3 reads TGTGCCAGCAGCCAAGTTTCGACTAGAGCAACACAAGAGACCCAGTACTTC. V and J are TRBV3-1 (or the pseudogene TRBV3-2) and TRBJ2-5, with D maybe TRBD2 (6 bases). CDR1 and CDR2 (germline): LGHDT, YNNKEL (reference sequence). Trimming removed 1 base from V and 2 bases from J, with 17 bases in between. There are 17 residues in the CDR3.

This clone was counted a few times. The chain carries TRBV7-2 and TRBJ1-5; TRBD1 aligns across 7 bases. The CDR3 is made up of 14 amino acids. J was trimmed by 7 bases and V by 5 bases; bases with no gene match: 8. CDR1 SGHTA and CDR2 FQGNSA come from the germline V gene. The CDR3 DNA follows: TGTGCCAGCAGCGCCCAGACAGGGAACCAGCCCCAGCATTTT. It encodes CASSAQTGNQPQHF.

This clone was seen a single time. The gene calls are TRBV15 and TRBJ1-2; the match to TRBD1 covers 10 bases. CDR1 and CDR2 (germline): LNHNV, YYDKDF (reference sequence). The CDR3 consists of 17 residues. The V segment lost 3 bases and the J segment 7 bases; nucleotides outside the gene matches: 14. For the CDR3, the DNA is TGTGCCACCAGCAGTCTATCGGGACAGGGGCGTCGATCTGGCTACACCTTC. Its protein product is CATSSLSGQGRRSGYTF.